This T cell receptor (beta chain) derives from a study of cytomegalovirus exposure and HLA in healthy donors. Study results and limitations: The listing of 150 to 200 TCR beta chains classed them as cytomegalovirus-associated. Further analysis was carried out later, and it showed several of the most significant clusters appearing linked to common viral pathogens. The presence/absence work took it that sequencing depth was about the same across donors.

Comments on this clone: Its target is unknown.

PCR employed 60 Vbeta and 13 Jbeta primers. Assay: immunoSEQ multiplex PCR; the TCRdb copy retains only in-frame clones and omits some. Of 150,000 to 200,000 clones in the sample, approximately 80% were seen once. The CDR3 sequence is 17 residues long. CDR1 is SGHVS and CDR2 is FNYEAQ in the germline V gene. Deletions cut 0 bases from V and 0 bases from J, with 12 bases between. The rearrangement uses TRBV7-6 and TRBJ1-3, with D perhaps matching TRBD1 (6 bases). Sequencing used PBMCs. The clonotype comes from a woman in her thirties in good health and CMV-seronegative. This CDR3 is CASSLAGRGYSGNTIYF. DNA for the CDR3: TGTGCCAGCAGCTTAGCGGGCAGGGGTTACTCTGGAAACACCATATATTTT.